One sample yielded the 12 T cell receptor beta chains listed below, sequenced in a study of control samples from healthy donors and cancer patients. TCRdb's copy holds only in-frame clones and misses some; the assay was immunoSEQ multiplex PCR. The table lists over 150,000 clones, about 94% of them singletons. The source material was PBMCs. Receptors were obtained from a man aged 60-69 years with colorectal cancer.

This chain connects TRBV12-3 or TRBV12-4 to TRBJ1-1; tentatively, D is TRBD1 (6 bases). V was trimmed by 6 bases and J by 5 bases, leaving 13 bases between them. CDR3 length: 13 residues. CDR3 in amino acids: CASRATTGTEAFF. The CDR3 bases are TGTGCCAGCAGAGCAACTACAGGGACTGAAGCTTTCTTT.

The genes are TRBV19 and TRBJ2-3, with TRBD2 identical over 15 bases. CDR3 length: 16 amino acids. With V trimmed by 7 bases and J by 6 bases, 8 bases remained unmatched. Germline V gives CDR1 LNHDA, CDR2 SQIVND (reference sequence). The CDR3 reads CASTRTSGGARDTQYF. In DNA form, the CDR3 reads TGTGCCAGTACCCGGACTAGCGGGGGGGCGAGGGATACGCAGTATTTT.

V usage is TRBV27 and J usage is TRBJ1-1, with a weak D call TRBD1 (6 bases). The CDR3 has 15 residues. The germline V gene has CDR1 MNHEY and CDR2 SMNVEV (reference sequence). Trimming pared 5 bases from V and 1 base from J, leaving 14 bases between. The CDR3 reads CASSGGTTQNTEAFF. The CDR3 DNA is TGTGCCAGCAGTGGTGGGACAACACAGAACACTGAAGCTTTCTTT.

V and J are TRBV28 and TRBJ1-2, with D unresolved. Germline CDR1 and CDR2: MDHEN and SYDVKM. With 2 bases removed from V and 4 bases from J, the gap between germline ends came to 8 bases. This CDR3 spans 13 amino acids. CDR3 coding DNA: TGTGCCAGCAGTTTAAACCTGGGCTATGGCTACACCTTC. This translates into CASSLNLGYGYTF.

The V call is TRBV3-1 (or the pseudogene TRBV3-2), the J call TRBJ2-1, with 8 bases matching TRBD1. The germline V gene has CDR1 LGHDT and CDR2 YNNKEL (reference sequence). V shed 5 bases, J shed 4 bases, and the junction held 7 bases outside the gene matches. The CDR3 extends over 15 amino acids. The CDR3 sequence is CASSKDRAQYNEQFF. The CDR3 bases are TGTGCCAGCAGCAAGGACAGGGCCCAGTACAATGAGCAGTTCTTC.

V gene TRBV18 combines with J gene TRBJ2-1; D is possibly TRBD1 (5 bases). CDR1 is KGHSH and CDR2 is LQKENI in the germline V gene. The CDR3 length is 15 residues. Trimming pared 2 bases from V and 4 bases from J, leaving 12 bases between. CDR3 bases: TGTGCCAGCTCACCAGGGGCGGAACGATACAATGAGCAGTTCTTC. Its translation: CASSPGAERYNEQFF.

The chain joins TRBV7-2 to TRBJ2-1; 10 positions match TRBD2. There are 15 residues in the CDR3. Trimming took 5 bases from V and 9 from J; bases not matched to a gene: 10. CDR1 and CDR2 from the germline V gene are SGHTA and FQGNSA. The CDR3 DNA reads as TGTGCCAGCAGCACACTAGCGGGGCCGAGGGTTGAGCAGTTCTTC. Protein sequence: CASSTLAGPRVEQFF.

The count of this clone is one. This chain uses TRBV27 with TRBJ2-2; 8 positions match TRBD1. Germline CDR1 is MNHEY and CDR2 is SMNVEV (reference sequence). V trimming: 6 bases; J trimming: 1 base; junction bases outside the gene matches: 4. This CDR3 is built from 15 residues. CDR3 in DNA: TGTGCCAGCAGCTACGGGACAGGGAACACCGGGGAGCTGTTTTTT. This sequence encodes CASSYGTGNTGELFF.

The chain uses TRBV6-5 and TRBJ1-4; TRBD1 is a possible D gene (6 bases). CDR1 is MNHEY, CDR2 SVGAGI, per germline. CDR3 length: 14 residues. V lost 5 bases and J 5 bases, leaving 12 bases between the germline ends. The CDR3 region has the DNA TGTGCCAGCAGTCCACGGGACACCAATGAAAAACTGTTTTTT. It codes for CASSPRDTNEKLFF.

The chain couples TRBV6-4 to TRBJ1-5, with a possible D match to TRBD1 (5 bases). The CDR3 sequence is 13 residues long. Trimming removed 0 bases at V and 9 bases at J, with 9 bases between. The germline gives CDR1 MRHNA, CDR2 SNTAGT. CDR3 amino acids: CASSDSYGTPQHF. The CDR3 region has the DNA TGTGCCAGCAGTGACTCGTACGGGACGCCCCAGCATTTT.

The chain recombines TRBV18 with TRBJ1-5, with TRBD1 matching over 10 bases. With 3 bases clipped from V and 8 bases from J, the junction kept 7 bases outside the gene matches. Germline loops: CDR1 KGHSH, CDR2 LQKENI. This CDR3 contains 15 residues. The CDR3 here is CASSPRDRGGEPQHF. The CDR3 coding sequence is TGTGCCAGCTCACCTCGGGACAGGGGAGGGGAGCCCCAGCATTTT.

This clone was detected once. Other DNA variants within this sample encode the same CDR3. The chain uses TRBV9 and TRBJ2-2, with 7 bases matching TRBD1. CDR1 is SGDLS and CDR2 is YYNGEE in the germline V gene. The CDR3 covers 15 residues. Unmatched junction bases numbered 2, after V lost 2 bases and J lost 1 base. The CDR3 DNA follows: TGTGCCAGCAGCGTTACAGGGGTGAACACCGGGGAGCTGTTTTTT. Encoded protein: CASSVTGVNTGELFF.